This record looks at one T cell receptor (beta chain) sequence and its context. Its matching antigen is unknown. Sequencing used immunoSEQ multiplex PCR; TCRdb keeps in-frame clones, though not all of them. Found here are about 65,000 clones, approximately 87% of them singletons; the top ten hold 1.6%. This sample is drawn from a study of CD4 T cells in relation to SARS-CoV-2 and coronaviruses. General observations from the study: Each donor contributed either pre-pandemic or post-infection samples, not both. Roughly 69% of donors had memory CD4+ clonotypes crossrecognizing SARS-CoV-2 and common cold coronavirus spike.

CD4+ T cells from unexposed donors were obtained before the COVID-19 pandemic (2011-2018). Cryopreserved PBMCs were CD4-enriched, then split into naive and memory cells. V gave up 1 base and J gave up 3 bases, with 10 bases separating them. The CDR3 length is 14 residues. The germline CDR1 and CDR2 sequences are SGHVS and FQNEAQ. The chain carries TRBV7-8 and TRBJ2-7, with D tentatively TRBD1 (6 bases). Sequencing was done on a sample of memory CD4+ T cells from PBMCs. The receptor was derived from a human donor in good health. CDR3 loop: CASSLEGQHYEQYF. The CDR3 DNA sequence: TGTGCCAGCAGCTTAGAAGGACAGCACTACGAGCAGTACTTC.